This record covers a single T cell receptor beta chain. Its antigen is unidentified. This sample stems from a study of radiation and T cells in renal cell carcinoma. Across the study: Nephrectomy followed 15 Gy stereotactic body radiation by 4 weeks.

Study-wide points: From baseline, blood top tumor clonotypes peaked at 2 weeks post-radiation.

Sequencing used immunoSEQ multiplex PCR; TCRdb keeps in-frame clones, though not all of them. The data hold roughly 130,000 clones, with around four fifths observed a single time. The CDR3 contains 15 residues. The J segment lost 3 bases and the V segment lost 2 bases, leaving 1 base of the junction unmatched. Germline CDR1 is SEHNR and CDR2 is FQNEAQ (reference sequence). The time point denotes: blood 2 weeks post-SBRT. Stated treatment: 15 Gy SBRT to primary tumor, nephrectomy 4 weeks later. Blood was sampled at baseline, 2 weeks and 4 weeks after SBRT. The tumor was a clear cell renal cell carcinoma.

The sample consisted of blood, taken from a patient whose treatment included radiotherapy and nephrectomy. The gene calls are TRBV7-9 and TRBJ2-2; 9 bases are shared with TRBD1. The origin of this receptor is a woman in her fifties or sixties with renal cell carcinoma. The CDR3 bases are TGTGCCAGCAGCTTACGGGACAGGGACACCGGGGAGCTGTTTTTT. Its translation is CASSLRDRDTGELFF.